This TCR beta chain came from a study of cytomegalovirus exposure and HLA in healthy donors. Germline CDR1 reads MDHEN; CDR2 reads SYDVKM. With V trimmed by 5 bases and J by 3 bases, 8 bases remained unmatched. The CDR3 is 16 amino acids. PCR used 60 Vbeta primers and 13 Jbeta primers. Sequencing was performed with immunoSEQ multiplex PCR; in TCRdb, only in-frame clones are kept and a portion is missing. Of roughly 100,000 clones listed, around 73% are singletons. The V gene is TRBV28, the J gene TRBJ2-3; TRBD2 agrees at 10 bases. The clonotype was recovered from a woman between 40 and 50 years old in good health and CMV-seronegative. The specimen was PBMCs. CDR3 sequence reads: CASSTAASGSTDTQYF. The CDR3 DNA follows: TGTGCCAGCAGTACCGCGGCTAGCGGGAGTACAGATACGCAGTATTTT.